This entry concerns a single TCR beta chain. Its antigen is unidentified. This sample stems from a study of Graves' ophthalmopathy and Graves' hyperthyroidism. Study in general: Peripheral blood collection took place at initial diagnosis, before any treatment. Broader study findings: Ophthalmopathy could be told apart from stable hyperthyroidism by a 13-signature model (approximately 91% sensitivity, around 80% specificity). A majority of expanded thyroid clonotypes exceeding 0.001 frequency were likewise present in blood.

Excluded were patients with other autoimmune diseases, uncontrolled infections, pregnancy or lactation. The study amplified TCR beta CDR3 regions using RNA transcripts. HTBI primers served in a first-round RT-PCR, which a second-round multiplex PCR followed. TCRdb ran MiXCR on the multiplex PCR reads and lists one entry per CDR3 protein. The sample records approximately 210,000 distinct CDR3 sequences, 20% to 25% being singletons. The CDR3 covers 15 residues. The germline V gene has CDR1 DFQATT and CDR2 SNEGSKA (reference sequence). Trimming took off 1 base at V and 6 bases at J, with 19 bases between the two ends.

The source is a woman aged 50 to 60 with Graves' ophthalmopathy. This chain uses TRBV20-1 with TRBJ2-7, with a tentative D call TRBD2 (5 bases). The source material was peripheral blood. CDR3 nucleotide sequence: TGCAGTGCTAGAGTGCCCCGGCTAGGGAGCGTCGAGCAGTACTTC. As protein: CSARVPRLGSVEQYF.